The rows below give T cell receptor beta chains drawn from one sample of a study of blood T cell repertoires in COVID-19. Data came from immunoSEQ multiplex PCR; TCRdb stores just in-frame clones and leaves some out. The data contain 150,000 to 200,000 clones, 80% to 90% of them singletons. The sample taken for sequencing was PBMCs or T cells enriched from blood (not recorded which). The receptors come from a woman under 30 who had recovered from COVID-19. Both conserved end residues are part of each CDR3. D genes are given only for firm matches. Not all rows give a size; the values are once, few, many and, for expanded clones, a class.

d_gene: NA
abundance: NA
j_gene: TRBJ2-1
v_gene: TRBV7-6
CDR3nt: TGTGCCAGCAGCACGGGATTATACAATGAGCAGTTCTTC
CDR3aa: CASSTGLYNEQFF

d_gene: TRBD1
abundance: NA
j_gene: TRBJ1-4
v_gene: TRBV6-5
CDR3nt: TGTGCCAGCCTCCTCCCGGGACAGACTAATGAAAAACTGTTTTTT
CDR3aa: CASLLPGQTNEKLFF

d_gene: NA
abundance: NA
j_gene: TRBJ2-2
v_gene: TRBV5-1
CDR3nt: TGCGCCAGCAGCCCGCGACTAGCGAACACCGGGGAGCTGTTTTTT
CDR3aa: CASSPRLANTGELFF

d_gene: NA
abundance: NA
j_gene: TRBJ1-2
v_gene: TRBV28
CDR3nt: TGTGCCAGCAGTTTAGGCAGGCTCGGCTACACCTTC
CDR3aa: CASSLGRLGYTF

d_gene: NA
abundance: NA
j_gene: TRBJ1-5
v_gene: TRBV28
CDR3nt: TGTGCCAGCAGAAATCTCCCATTCGGTTATCAGCCCCAGCATTTT
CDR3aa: CASRNLPFGYQPQHF

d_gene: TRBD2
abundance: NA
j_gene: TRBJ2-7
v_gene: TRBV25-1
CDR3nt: TGTGCCAGCTCGGATCGGGGGGACTCCCCGGTGAGGTACGAGCAGTACTTC
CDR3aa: CASSDRGDSPVRYEQYF

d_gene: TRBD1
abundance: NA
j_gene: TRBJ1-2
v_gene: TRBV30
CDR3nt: TGTGCCTGGAGCGACCTTCCGGGACAGGGGTGGGACTATGGCTACACCTTC
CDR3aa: CAWSDLPGQGWDYGYTF

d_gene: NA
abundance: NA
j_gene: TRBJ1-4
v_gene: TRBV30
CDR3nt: TGTGCCTGGAGTGGTTCCTTATCCGGTGAAAAACTGTTTTTT
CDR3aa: CAWSGSLSGEKLFF

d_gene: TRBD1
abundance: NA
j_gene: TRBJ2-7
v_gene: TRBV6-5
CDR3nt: TGTGCCAGCAGTTCACAGGGGATCGAGCAGTACTTC
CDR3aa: CASSSQGIEQYF

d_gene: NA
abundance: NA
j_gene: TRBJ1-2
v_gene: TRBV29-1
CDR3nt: TGCAGCGTTGATTCAGGGCCCCCTAACTATGGCTACACCTTC
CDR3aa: CSVDSGPPNYGYTF

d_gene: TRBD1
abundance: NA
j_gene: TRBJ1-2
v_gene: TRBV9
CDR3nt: TGTGCCAGCAGCATGAACCCCCAGACCGGGACAGAGGCCTATGGCTACACCTTC
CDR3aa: CASSMNPQTGTEAYGYTF

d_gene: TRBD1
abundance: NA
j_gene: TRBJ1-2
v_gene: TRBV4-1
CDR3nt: TGCGCCAGCAGCCAAGAAAAGAGCCGGACAGGGATCTATGGCTACACCTTC
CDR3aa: CASSQEKSRTGIYGYTF

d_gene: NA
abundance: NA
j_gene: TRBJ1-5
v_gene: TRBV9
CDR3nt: TGTGCCAGCAGCCTAGGAGGGAGACGCAATCAGCCCCAGCATTTT
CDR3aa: CASSLGGRRNQPQHF

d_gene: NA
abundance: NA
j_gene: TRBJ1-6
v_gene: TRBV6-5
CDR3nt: TGTGCCAGCAGTTACGGAGTCAAGAATTCACCCCTCCACTTT
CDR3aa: CASSYGVKNSPLHF

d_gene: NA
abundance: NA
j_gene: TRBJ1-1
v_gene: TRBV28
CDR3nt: TGTGCCAGCAGTTCCCCCATGTACGGCACTGAAGCTTTCTTT
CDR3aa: CASSSPMYGTEAFF

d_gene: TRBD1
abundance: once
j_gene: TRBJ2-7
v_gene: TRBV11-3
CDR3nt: TGTGCCAGCAGCAGGGGACAGGCCTCCGAGCAGTACTTC
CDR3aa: CASSRGQASEQYF

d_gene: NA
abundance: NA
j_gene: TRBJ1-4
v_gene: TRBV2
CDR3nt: TGTGCCAGCAGTCGACAAGCCTTTAATGAAAAACTGTTTTTT
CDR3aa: CASSRQAFNEKLFF

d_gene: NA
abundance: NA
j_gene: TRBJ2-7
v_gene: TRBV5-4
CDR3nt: TGTGCCAGCAGCCGGGGGACAGCCTACGAGCAGTACTTC
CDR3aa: CASSRGTAYEQYF

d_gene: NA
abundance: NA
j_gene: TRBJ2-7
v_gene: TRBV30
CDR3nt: TGTGCCTGGAGTGTAAGGCGGCTCGAGCAGTACTTC
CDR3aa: CAWSVRRLEQYF

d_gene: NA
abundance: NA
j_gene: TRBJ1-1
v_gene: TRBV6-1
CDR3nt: TGTGCCAGCAGTGAAGGACAATTAGGGGTCACTGAAGCTTTCTTT
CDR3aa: CASSEGQLGVTEAFF

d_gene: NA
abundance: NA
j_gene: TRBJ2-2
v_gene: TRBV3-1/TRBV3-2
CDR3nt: TGTGCCAGCAGTATTAAACGGGACACCGGGGAGCTGTTTTTT
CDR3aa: CASSIKRDTGELFF

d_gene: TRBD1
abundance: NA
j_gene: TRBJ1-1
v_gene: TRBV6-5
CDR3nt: TGTGCCAGCAGGGGGACAGGTGGGTTGCACACTGAAGCTTTCTTT
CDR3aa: CASRGTGGLHTEAFF

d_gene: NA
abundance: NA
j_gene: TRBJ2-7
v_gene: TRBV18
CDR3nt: TGTGCCAGCTCACCAGGTCAGCGCGAGCAGTACTTC
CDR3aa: CASSPGQREQYF

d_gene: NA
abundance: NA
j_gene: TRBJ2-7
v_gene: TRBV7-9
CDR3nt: TGTGCCAGCAGCTTAGTTTCCGGTATCCAGACATTTTCCTACGAGCAGTACTTC
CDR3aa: CASSLVSGIQTFSYEQYF

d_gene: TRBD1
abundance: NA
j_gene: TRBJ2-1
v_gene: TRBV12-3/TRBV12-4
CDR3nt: TGTGCCAGCAGTTCCAATACAGGGGCTGAGCAGTTCTTC
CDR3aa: CASSSNTGAEQFF

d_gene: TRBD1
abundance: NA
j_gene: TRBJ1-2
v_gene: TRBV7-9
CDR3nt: TGTGCCAGCGCTGGGGACAGGGCTGGCTACACCTTC
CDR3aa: CASAGDRAGYTF

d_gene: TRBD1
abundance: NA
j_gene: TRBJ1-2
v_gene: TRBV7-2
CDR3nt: TGTGCCAGCAGCTTTCAGGGGGTAGGTGGCTACACCTTC
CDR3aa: CASSFQGVGGYTF

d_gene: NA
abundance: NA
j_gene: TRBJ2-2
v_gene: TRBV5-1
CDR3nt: TGCGCCAGCAGCTTGTCCGGGACAACGAACACCGGGGAGCTGTTTTTT
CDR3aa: CASSLSGTTNTGELFF

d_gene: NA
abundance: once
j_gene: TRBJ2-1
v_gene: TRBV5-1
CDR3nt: TGCGCCAGCAGCGAGGTGGGGGGCAATGAGCAGTTCTTC
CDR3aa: CASSEVGGNEQFF

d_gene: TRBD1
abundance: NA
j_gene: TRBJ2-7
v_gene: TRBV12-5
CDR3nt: TGTGCTAGTGGTTTGGTAACAGGGGGCGCCTACGAGCAGTACTTC
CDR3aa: CASGLVTGGAYEQYF

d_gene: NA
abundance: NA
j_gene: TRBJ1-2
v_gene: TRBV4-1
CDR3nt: TGCGCCAGCAGCCAGGGGGGGGCCCCTTCCTATGGCTACACCTTC
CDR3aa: CASSQGGAPSYGYTF

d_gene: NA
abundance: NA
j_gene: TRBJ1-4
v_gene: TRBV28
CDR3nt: TGTGCCAGCAGTCAAGCCGCAGGGGCAGGCGGGGAAAAACTGTTTTTT
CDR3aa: CASSQAAGAGGEKLFF

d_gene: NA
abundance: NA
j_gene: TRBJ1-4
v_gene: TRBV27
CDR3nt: TGTGCCAGCAGTTTCTATGCCAGGGGTGAAAAACTGTTTTTT
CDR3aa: CASSFYARGEKLFF

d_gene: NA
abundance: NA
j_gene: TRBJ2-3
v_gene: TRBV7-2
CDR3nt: TGTGCCAGCAGCTTAGAAACCGGGGCGGGAACGCAGTATTTT
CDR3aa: CASSLETGAGTQYF

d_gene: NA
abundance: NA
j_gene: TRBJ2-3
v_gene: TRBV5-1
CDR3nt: TGCGCCAGCAGCCCGGGACACCTAAGGGGCACAGATACGCAGTATTTT
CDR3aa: CASSPGHLRGTDTQYF

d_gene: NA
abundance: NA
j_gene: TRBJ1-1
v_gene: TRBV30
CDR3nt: TGTGCCTGGATAGGGCGGGACGAAACTGAAGCTTTCTTT
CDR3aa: CAWIGRDETEAFF

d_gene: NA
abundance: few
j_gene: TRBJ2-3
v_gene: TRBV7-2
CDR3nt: TGTGCCAGCAGCTTAGCCGTCCGGACAGATACGCAGTATTTT
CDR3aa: CASSLAVRTDTQYF